This entry lists 16 T cell receptor beta chains sequenced from one sample in a study of beta chain features in type 1 diabetes. Investigators reverse transcribed all isolated RNA, so they sequenced expressed TCRB transcripts. Libraries were prepared by immunoSEQ multiplex PCR; TCRdb keeps only in-frame clonotypes and omits some of them. This sample yields 250,000 to 300,000 clones, of which 7.5% to 9.5% are seen a single time; approximately 0.99% belongs to the top ten. The sequencing input was central memory CD4+ T cells from blood. All receptors come from a woman aged 18-30 years in good health.

V usage is TRBV7-2 and J usage is TRBJ1-2; D is ambiguous. The germline CDR1 and CDR2 sequences are SGHTA and FQGNSA. The CDR3 has 13 amino acids. V lost 2 bases to trimming and J lost 4 bases, with 8 bases between them. The CDR3 spells CASSLLTAYGYTF. The CDR3 DNA reads as TGTGCCAGCAGCTTACTCACAGCCTATGGCTACACCTTC.

The sample holds a few counts of this clone. This chain links TRBV2 with TRBJ1-1; D not certain. CDR3 size: 14 residues. CDR1 SNHLY and CDR2 FYNNEI come from the germline V gene. Between the trimmed V and J ends, which lost 4 bases and 1 base, there was a span of 10 bases. The CDR3 DNA follows: TGTGCCAGCAGTGGCGCAGGTTCGAACACTGAAGCTTTCTTT. As protein: CASSGAGSNTEAFF.

J is TRBJ1-1 and V is TRBV12-1; the table names TRBD1, a call not compared with the DNA. TRBV12-1 is reported as a pseudogene. The CDR3 runs 21 residues. The CDR3, as DNA: TGTGCCAGCGGCCGAGAACACAAAGACAGGAGCAGAAATACTTTAAACACTGAAGCTTTCTTT. Translation gives CASGREHKDRSRNTLNTEAFF.

J is TRBJ2-2 and V is TRBV6-6; no reliable D call. Germline V gene data show CDR1 as MNHNY and CDR2 as SVGAGI (reference sequence). Trimming left V 5 bases short and J 0 bases short, with 13 bases between. The CDR3 runs 16 residues. The CDR3 DNA is TGTGCCAGCAGTCCTACGAGTTCGTCGAACACCGGGGAGCTGTTTTTT. Its translation is CASSPTSSSNTGELFF.

This clone was seen a handful of times. V is TRBV5-4 and J is TRBJ1-2; TRBD1 aligns across 8 bases. There are 14 residues in the CDR3. V dropped 4 bases and J dropped 7; count of bases not matched to a gene: 9. Germline CDR1 and CDR2: SGHNT and YYREEE (reference sequence). In DNA form, the CDR3 reads TGTGCCAGCAGCCCTTATGGGACAGGTCGTGGCTACACCTTC. It is translated as CASSPYGTGRGYTF.

This chain links TRBV2 with TRBJ2-5; D not certain. The germline CDR1 and CDR2 sequences are SNHLY and FYNNEI. V gave up 4 bases and J gave up 5 bases, with 14 bases separating them. The length of the CDR3 is 14 residues. The CDR3 DNA reads TGTGCCAGCAGTGTATCCTACTCTTCGGAGACCCAGTACTTC. Translated: CASSVSYSSETQYF.

The V gene is TRBV7-2, the J gene TRBJ1-2, with 8 bases that match TRBD1. Unmatched junction bases numbered 6, after V lost 1 base and J lost 2 bases. The CDR3 extends over 16 amino acids. Germline values: CDR1 SGHTA, CDR2 FQGNSA. The chain's CDR3 is CASSLVPGGLNYGYTF. The DNA of the CDR3 is TGTGCCAGCAGCTTAGTCCCAGGGGGCCTGAACTATGGCTACACCTTC.

The genes are TRBV7-8 and TRBJ1-1, with D maybe TRBD1 (6 bases). CDR3 length: 15 amino acids. V was clipped by 3 bases and J by 0 bases, with 11 bases between them. The germline CDR1 and CDR2 sequences are SGHVS and FQNEAQ. Written as DNA, the CDR3 is TGTGCCAGCAGCTTGGAGGGGGTCCTGAACACTGAAGCTTTCTTT. It is translated as CASSLEGVLNTEAFF. Combining the CDR3 with reference TRBV7-8 and TRBJ1-1 gives the whole variable domain GAGVSQSPRYKVAKRGQDVALRCDPISGHVSLFWYQQALGQGPEFLTYFQNEAQLDKSGLPSDRFFAERPEGSVSTLKIQRTQQEDSAVYLCASSLEGVLNTEAFFGQGTRLTVV.

In its sample, this clone was seen a few times. This sequence joins TRBV30 and TRBJ1-2; D is perhaps TRBD1 (5 bases). The V end lost 1 base, the J end lost 6 bases, and 15 bases lay between the germline ends. CDR3 length: 14 residues. The germline CDR1 and CDR2 sequences are GTSNPN and SVGIG (reference sequence). The CDR3 loop is CAWSGPGPQHGYTF. The CDR3 bases are TGTGCCTGGAGTGGTCCGGGACCACAACATGGCTACACCTTC.

The chain carries TRBV27 and TRBJ2-3, with D unclear. Germline CDR1 and CDR2: MNHEY and SMNVEV (reference sequence). The CDR3 spans 15 residues. Trimming left V 3 bases short and J 7 bases short, with 17 bases between. CDR3 sequence: CASSFDLLPPNTQYF. In DNA form, the CDR3 reads TGTGCCAGCAGTTTCGACTTGCTCCCCCCCAATACGCAGTATTTT.

This chain connects TRBV6-6 to TRBJ2-3; no reliable D call. This CDR3 spans 14 amino acids. Germline V gives CDR1 MNHNY, CDR2 SVGAGI (reference sequence). V was pared by 4 bases and J by 3 bases, with 11 bases between. The CDR3 region has the DNA TGTGCCAGCAGTTTACGCCTATCAACAGATACGCAGTATTTT. Protein: CASSLRLSTDTQYF.

This clone was seen repeatedly, ten times or more. The genes are TRBV10-3 and TRBJ2-3; 12 positions agree with TRBD2. This CDR3 spans 19 amino acids. The V gene's germline CDR1 is ENHRY and CDR2 SYGVKD. Trimming at V came to 2 bases and at J to 4 bases, leaving 13 bases not matched to a gene. In DNA, the CDR3 is TGTGCCATCAGTGAGGGACTAGCGGGACGCACCGGGAATTCAGATACGCAGTATTTT. Translated, it gives CAISEGLAGRTGNSDTQYF.

This clone was found a few times. The CDR3: CSGGAENIQYF. Written as DNA, the CDR3 is TGCAGCGGGGGGGCCGAAAACATTCAGTACTTC. The V and J genes are TRBV29-1 and TRBJ2-4; D is perhaps TRBD1 or TRBD2 (6 bases each). The ends were cut back, 7 bases at V and 5 bases at J, with 9 bases in the middle. Germline V CDR1 and CDR2: SQVTM, ANQGSEA. This CDR3 contains 11 residues.

This clone was seen only a few times. The rearrangement uses TRBV7-2 and TRBJ2-1; 10 bases agree with TRBD2. Losses at the gene ends were 0 bases for V and 4 bases for J; bases not matched to a gene: 12. CDR1 SGHTA and CDR2 FQGNSA come from the germline V gene. The CDR3 is made up of 19 amino acids. The CDR3 coding sequence is TGTGCCAGCAGCTTAGCGGGGCCTAGCGGGGGAAGGGGTTACAATGAGCAGTTCTTC. This translates into CASSLAGPSGGRGYNEQFF.

This clone occurred a few times. This chain connects TRBV6-1 to TRBJ1-5, with D hard to call. Trimming removed 5 bases at V and 9 bases at J, with 17 bases between. Germline CDR1 reads MNHNS; CDR2 reads SASEGT. The CDR3 covers 14 residues. The CDR3 region is CASSPSGPVRPQHF. CDR3 bases: TGTGCCAGCAGTCCCTCGGGTCCTGTTCGGCCCCAGCATTTT.

This clone was found many times. The chain couples TRBV6-1 to TRBJ1-5, with 7 bases fitting TRBD1. This CDR3 has 17 residues. Trimming removed 4 bases from V and 2 bases from J; junction bases left unmatched: 11. Germline V gene sequence: CDR1 MNHNS, CDR2 SASEGT. CDR3 loop: CASSGTGAVSGNQPQHF. As DNA, the CDR3 is TGTGCCAGCAGTGGTACAGGGGCGGTCTCGGGCAATCAGCCCCAGCATTTT.